Sequencing of this T cell receptor (beta chain) was carried out in a study of OX40 agonist ivuxolimab in advanced cancers. Study-level background: Ivuxolimab was delivered to patients intravenously every 2 weeks at doses spanning 0.01 to 10 mg/kg. A male proportion of approximately 83% was recorded, with mean age approximately 57 years and range about 20 to 79. Findings of the study overall: CD4+ and CD8+ blood T cells expanded clonally by week 6 at 0.1 to 3.0 mg/kg. In CD8+ T cells, expanded clones were on average more numerous than in CD4+.

Notes on this clone: Its target is not known.

The protocol was immunoSEQ multiplex PCR, while the TCRdb copy is restricted to in-frame clones and leaves out a portion. The sample carries tens of thousands of clones, 85% recorded once. The CDR3 has 16 amino acids. Germline CDR1 is SGHAT and CDR2 is FQNNGV. The V and J ends lost 1 base and 4 bases, in that order; junction bases with no gene match: 3. This chain uses TRBV11-2 with TRBJ2-1; 11 bases are shared with TRBD1. The sample was CD4+ or CD8+ T cells sorted from blood, taken in a trial of the OX40 agonist ivuxolimab. The receptor was derived from an adult with an advanced solid tumor such as melanoma, head and neck, liver or kidney cancer. This CDR3 is CASSLGRDRGYNEQFF. CDR3 sequence (DNA): TGTGCCAGCAGCTTAGGCCGGGACAGGGGGTACAATGAGCAGTTCTTC.